The next 18 T cell receptor beta chains were all read from a single sample in a study of CD8+ T cells in alopecia areata. Investigators isolated RNA and reverse transcribed it into cDNA to act as the sequencing template. TCRdb's copy holds only in-frame clones and misses some; the assay was immunoSEQ multiplex PCR. The repertoire holds 200,000 or so clones, with about 62% as singletons. Treatment indicated: oral pan-JAK inhibitor, 5-10 mg twice daily. Sample: CD4+ T cells sorted from blood, taken at week 24, from a patient treated with tofacitinib. Receptor source: a human donor with alopecia areata.

The rearrangement uses TRBV29-1 and TRBJ1-2, with D unresolved. Germline loops: CDR1 SQVTM, CDR2 ANQGSEA. This CDR3 is 14 amino acids long. Trimming stripped 4 bases from V and 2 bases from J, with 14 bases between. Here the CDR3 reads CSVGAGSRNYGYTF. The CDR3 DNA reads TGCAGCGTTGGAGCGGGGAGTAGGAACTATGGCTACACCTTC.

The table lists this clone with a few counts. The genes are TRBV7-2 and TRBJ2-6; either TRBD1 or TRBD2 may supply D (7 bases each). The CDR3 is made up of 16 amino acids. The germline V gene encodes CDR1 SGHTA and CDR2 FQGNSA. Trimming removed 4 bases at V and 8 bases at J, with 18 bases between. The CDR3 nucleotides read TGTGCCAGCAGCTCCCCGGGGGGACAGACCACCAACGTCCTGACTTTC. It is translated as CASSSPGGQTTNVLTF. The variable domain in full, with the rest retrieved from reference TRBV7-2 and TRBJ2-6, is GAGVSQSPSNKVTEKGKDVELRCDPISGHTALYWYRQSLGQGLEFLIYFQGNSAPDKSGLPSDRFSAERTGGSVSTLTIQRTQQEDSAVYLCASSSPGGQTTNVLTFGAGSRLTVL.

The gene calls are TRBV4-3 and TRBJ2-5; 9 bases align to TRBD2. This CDR3 spans 17 amino acids. V lost 0 bases to trimming and J lost 4 bases; unmatched junction nucleotides: 9. CDR1 and CDR2 (germline): LGHNA, YSLEER. The CDR3 spells CASSQELAGGARETQYF. As DNA, the CDR3 is TGCGCCAGCAGCCAAGAGCTGGCGGGGGGGGCGAGAGAGACCCAGTACTTC.

The table lists this clone with a few counts. The J gene is TRBJ2-6, the V gene TRBV4-1; D may match TRBD1 or TRBD2 (5 bases each). The V gene lost 1 base and the J gene lost 0 bases, with 13 bases spanning the gap. Germline V gene lookup returns CDR1 MGHRA and CDR2 YSYEKL. The CDR3 spans 18 residues. Written as DNA, the CDR3 is TGCGCCAGCAGCCAAGGGGGACCGCAGAGCTCTGGGGCCAACGTCCTGACTTTC. It is translated as CASSQGGPQSSGANVLTF.

The V call is TRBV6-5, the J call TRBJ2-7, with 9 bases aligning to TRBD1. The CDR3 spans 14 residues. Per germline, CDR1 MNHEY and CDR2 SVGAGI. J was trimmed by 6 bases and V by 5 bases; bases with no gene match: 8. In DNA form, the CDR3 reads TGTGCCAGCAGTAAAGGACAGGGGATCGGCGAGCAGTACTTC. Its protein is CASSKGQGIGEQYF.

This chain uses TRBV29-1 with TRBJ2-5; 7 bases are a match to TRBD1. Trimming took 3 bases from V and 5 from J; bases not matched to a gene: 9. Germline lookup yields CDR1 SQVTM and CDR2 ANQGSEA. The CDR3 totals 14 residues. The DNA for the CDR3 is TGCAGCGTTGACCCCAACAGGGGCCGGGAGACCCAGTACTTC. It codes for CSVDPNRGRETQYF. Combining the CDR3 with reference TRBV29-1 and TRBJ2-5 gives the whole variable domain SAVISQKPSRDICQRGTSLTIQCQVDSQVTMMFWYRQQPGQSLTLIATANQGSEATYESGFVIDKFPISRPNLTFSTLTVSNMSPEDSSIYLCSVDPNRGRETQYFGPGTRLLVL.

The chain joins TRBV11-2 to TRBJ2-6; tentative D call: TRBD1 (5 bases). The germline V gene encodes CDR1 SGHAT and CDR2 FQNNGV. The ends were cut back, 6 bases at V and 0 bases at J, with 9 bases in the middle. CDR3 length equals 15 residues. CDR3 residues: CASSPGFSGANVLTF. In DNA form, the CDR3 reads TGTGCCAGCAGTCCAGGGTTCTCTGGGGCCAACGTCCTGACTTTC.

The rearrangement joins TRBV6-6 to TRBJ1-2; D ambiguous. V was shortened by 6 bases and J by 6 bases, with 5 bases between the two germline ends. There are 10 residues in the CDR3. Germline values: CDR1 MNHNY, CDR2 SVGAGI (reference sequence). DNA for the CDR3: TGTGCCAGCAGGAATGATGGCTACACCTTC. Translation gives CASRNDGYTF.

The chain is built from TRBV29-1 and TRBJ1-2; D perhaps matches TRBD1 (6 bases). CDR3 length: 12 residues. CDR1 and CDR2 (germline): SQVTM, ANQGSEA. V lost 5 bases to trimming and J lost 5 bases, with 12 bases between them. In DNA form, the CDR3 reads TGCAGCGTTCCTGAGGACAGTTATGGCTACACCTTC. Its translation: CSVPEDSYGYTF.

The chain has TRBV5-1 and TRBJ2-7; 10 nucleotides line up with TRBD1. CDR3 length: 13 amino acids. In germline, CDR1 is SGHRS, CDR2 YFSETQ. Trimming took 7 bases from V and 5 from J; bases not matched to a gene: 6. CDR3 protein: CASFRDRGHEQYF. The CDR3 DNA reads TGCGCCAGCTTCCGGGACAGGGGTCACGAGCAGTACTTC. Full variable domain (missing parts from reference TRBV5-1 and TRBJ2-7): KAGVTQTPRYLIKTRGQQVTLSCSPISGHRSVSWYQQTPGQGLQFLFEYFSETQRNKGNFPGRFSGRQFSNSRSEMNVSTLELGDSALYLCASFRDRGHEQYFGPGTRLTVT.

The chain links TRBV9 to TRBJ2-7; D remains ambiguous. Germline V gene data show CDR1 as SGDLS and CDR2 as YYNGEE. V was pared by 4 bases and J by 6 bases, with 11 bases between. The CDR3 runs to 12 residues. Here the CDR3 reads CASSLAVGEQYF. In nucleotides, the CDR3 is TGTGCCAGCAGCCTGGCGGTGGGCGAGCAGTACTTC.

The V call is TRBV7-8, the J call TRBJ2-7; TRBD1 might be the D (7 bases). The CDR3 is 15 amino acids. The germline V gene has CDR1 SGHVS and CDR2 FQNEAQ. Trimming cost V 3 bases and J 6 bases, with 18 bases left between them. The CDR3 loop reads CASSFRLLEGAEQYF. In DNA, the CDR3 is TGTGCCAGCAGCTTTCGGCTTTTGGAGGGGGCCGAGCAGTACTTC. Full variable domain (missing parts from reference TRBV7-8 and TRBJ2-7): GAGVSQSPRYKVAKRGQDVALRCDPISGHVSLFWYQQALGQGPEFLTYFQNEAQLDKSGLPSDRFFAERPEGSVSTLKIQRTQQEDSAVYLCASSFRLLEGAEQYFGPGTRLTVT.

The chain uses TRBV18 and TRBJ1-1; TRBD1 might be the D (6 bases). From germline, CDR1 is KGHSH and CDR2 LQKENI. Trimming took 3 bases from V and 5 from J, leaving 13 bases between them. The CDR3 length is 14 residues. The CDR3 spells CASSPGQGLTEAFF. The CDR3 region has the DNA TGTGCCAGCTCACCGGGACAAGGGTTGACTGAAGCTTTCTTT.

This clone showed up many times. The rearrangement uses TRBV4-3 and TRBJ2-3, with D perhaps matching TRBD1 or TRBD2 (5 bases each). The length of the CDR3 is 16 residues. V was shortened by 3 bases and J by 2 bases, with 15 bases between the two germline ends. CDR1 and CDR2 from the germline V gene are LGHNA and YSLEER. As DNA, the CDR3 is TGCGCCAGCAGCCAGGGTTCCCTCGGGACCACAGATACGCAGTATTTT. It translates to CASSQGSLGTTDTQYF.

The J gene is TRBJ2-7, the V gene TRBV20-1; D ambiguous. Trimming removed 3 bases from V and 5 bases from J, with 5 bases in between. The germline CDR1 and CDR2 sequences are DFQATT and SNEGSKA (reference sequence). The CDR3 sequence is 10 residues long. CDR3 sequence: CSARTDEQYF. The CDR3, as DNA: TGCAGTGCTAGGACTGACGAGCAGTACTTC.

This chain uses TRBV28 with TRBJ1-1; D possibly corresponds to TRBD1 (5 bases). The ends were cut back, 2 bases at V and 1 base at J, with 8 bases in the middle. Germline V gives CDR1 MDHEN, CDR2 SYDVKM. This CDR3 is 14 amino acids long. The CDR3 region is CASSLRQGNTEAFF. CDR3 DNA: TGTGCCAGCAGTTTAAGGCAGGGGAACACTGAAGCTTTCTTT. Full variable domain (outside the CDR3, taken from reference TRBV28 and TRBJ1-1): DVKVTQSSRYLVKRTGEKVFLECVQDMDHENMFWYRQDPGLGLRLIYFSYDVKMKEKGDIPEGYSVSREKKERFSLILESASTNQTSMYLCASSLRQGNTEAFFGQGTRLTVV.

The chain uses TRBV19 and TRBJ2-1; either TRBD1 or TRBD2 may fit D (5 bases each). V dropped 2 bases and J dropped 1 base, with 9 bases sitting between them. CDR1 and CDR2 from the germline V gene are LNHDA and SQIVND (reference sequence). The length of the CDR3 is 15 residues. CDR3 DNA: TGTGCCAGTAGTATAAGGTGGGGGTCCTACAATGAGCAGTTCTTC. The encoded protein is CASSIRWGSYNEQFF.

This clone was seen a few times. J is TRBJ2-5 and V is TRBV7-9; D could derive from TRBD1 or TRBD2 (5 bases each). Germline V gene lookup returns CDR1 SEHNR and CDR2 FQNEAQ (reference sequence). CDR3 size: 14 residues. The V and J ends lost 5 bases and 3 bases respectively, with 13 bases between them. The CDR3, as DNA: TGTGCCAGCAGCCCGATTCGGGACGAAGAGACCCAGTACTTC. This translates into CASSPIRDEETQYF.